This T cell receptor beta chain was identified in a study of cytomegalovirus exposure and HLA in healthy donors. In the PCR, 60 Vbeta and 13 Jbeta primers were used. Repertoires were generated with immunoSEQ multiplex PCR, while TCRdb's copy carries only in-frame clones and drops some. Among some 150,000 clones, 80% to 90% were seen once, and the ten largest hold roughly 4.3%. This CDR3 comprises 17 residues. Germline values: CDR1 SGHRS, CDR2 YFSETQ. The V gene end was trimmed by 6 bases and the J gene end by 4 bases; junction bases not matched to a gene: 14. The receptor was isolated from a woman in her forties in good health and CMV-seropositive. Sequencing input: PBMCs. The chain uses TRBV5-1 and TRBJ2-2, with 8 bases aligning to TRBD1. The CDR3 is CASNPNRQGIGTGELFF. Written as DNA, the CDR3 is TGCGCCAGCAACCCCAACAGACAGGGGATAGGCACCGGGGAGCTGTTTTTT.